This entry lists 3 T cell receptor beta chains sequenced from one sample in a study of regulatory T cells in long-lasting Graves disease. Libraries of TCR beta came from iRepertoire HTBI primers plus Arm-PCR of CDR3 regions. MiXCR was run by TCRdb on the multiplex PCR reads, yielding one entry per CDR3 protein. The data show a few hundred thousand distinct CDR3 sequences, with around 20% seen just once and approximately 25% held by the top ten. The time point: persistent/refractory GD, antithyroid drugs over 5 years with positive TRAb. Following extraction of RNA from PBMCs, that RNA was used to make the TCR library. The sequenced sample was peripheral blood mononuclear cells (PBMCs), obtained when the disease was refractory, from a patient treated with antithyroid drugs. The receptors derive from a female donor with Graves disease.

This clonotype was counted ten times or more. The V and J genes are TRBV6-5 and TRBJ2-7; D is ambiguous. The CDR3 is made up of 14 amino acids. V lost 0 bases and J lost 5, with 11 bases in between. Germline V gene lookup returns CDR1 MNHEY and CDR2 SVGAGI. Here the CDR3 reads CASSYSGVGDEQYF. The CDR3, as DNA: TGTGCCAGCAGTTACTCGGGCGTTGGGGACGAGCAGTACTTC.

In its sample, this clonotype was seen many times. The chain couples TRBV5-5 to TRBJ1-1; D remains unclear. This CDR3 contains 15 residues. V shed 0 bases and J shed 0 bases, with 9 bases lying between them. Germline CDR1 and CDR2: SGHKS and YYEKEE (reference sequence). CDR3 sequence reads: CASSLAAVMNTEAFF. CDR3 DNA sequence: TGTGCCAGCAGCTTGGCGGCAGTTATGAACACTGAAGCTTTCTTT. Complete variable domain (other parts from reference TRBV5-5 and TRBJ1-1): DAGVTQSPTHLIKTRGQQVTLRCSPISGHKSVSWYQQVLGQGPQFIFQYYEKEERGRGNFPDRFSARQFPNYSSELNVNALLLGDSALYLCASSLAAVMNTEAFFGQGTRLTVV.

This clonotype has a count of ten or more. The chain joins TRBV28 to TRBJ2-2; 9 bases are shared with TRBD2. J was trimmed by 3 bases and V by 2 bases; bases with no gene match: 1. Germline V gene data show CDR1 as MDHEN and CDR2 as SYDVKM. The CDR3 is 15 amino acids. CDR3 amino acids: CASSLAGGHTGELFF. CDR3 coding DNA: TGTGCCAGCAGTTTAGCGGGAGGGCACACCGGGGAGCTGTTTTTT.